This passage covers 21 T cell receptor beta chains from one sample sequenced in a study of CD8 T cells in ankylosing spondylitis (dated by TCRdb to the late 2010s). The protocol used for the library was 5' RACE. TCRdb shows the sequencer as Illumina HiSeq 2500. TCRdb trimmed public reads at Q25 via fastp, called clones via MiXCR and kept in-frame beta chains. A single entry per CDR3 protein holds the most common genes and DNA from its merged rows. Counted in this sample were some 340,000 distinct CDR3 sequences; around 15% of them appeared once. The ten biggest clones cover less than 1.1% of the sample. Sequenced material: blood, either unsorted or a sorted T cell fraction (not recorded which). The receptors derive from a male donor with ankylosing spondylitis or in good health (not recorded which).

This rearrangement joins TRBV24-1 to TRBJ2-2; TRBD1 aligns across 7 bases. Germline assignment: CDR1 KGHDR and CDR2 SFDVKD. With V trimmed by 5 bases and J by 10 bases, 15 bases remained unmatched. There are 16 residues in the CDR3. The CDR3 loop is CATSAPTGQASEELFF. In nucleotides, the CDR3 is TGTGCCACCAGTGCCCCTACTGGACAGGCCTCGGAGGAGCTGTTTTTT.

This rearrangement joins TRBV14 to TRBJ2-7, with D perhaps matching TRBD1 (5 bases). V lost 4 bases and J lost 0, with 7 bases in between. The CDR3 contains 13 residues. CDR1 and CDR2 (germline): SGHDN, FVKESK. The CDR3 nucleotides read TGTGCCAGCAGCCCGGACAACTCCTACGAGCAGTACTTC. The encoded protein is CASSPDNSYEQYF.

This chain joins TRBV2 and TRBJ2-3, with TRBD2 matching over 9 bases. V lost 1 base to trimming and J lost 5 bases; unmatched junction nucleotides: 4. The CDR3 is 15 residues long. Looked up from germline, CDR1 is SNHLY and CDR2 is FYNNEI. The CDR3 nucleotides are TGTGCCAGCAGTGAAGGGCTAGCGGGGAGAGATACGCAGTATTTT. It is translated as CASSEGLAGRDTQYF.

The CDR3 DNA is TGCGCCAGCAGCTTGGCCCCTATAGCTAGCGGGAGCTCCTACGAGCAGTACTTC. Residues: CASSLAPIASGSSYEQYF. The chain recombines TRBV5-1 with TRBJ2-7, with TRBD2 identical over 10 bases. CDR1 and CDR2 from the germline V gene are SGHRS and YFSETQ. Trimming at V came to 0 bases and at J to 0 bases, leaving 9 bases not matched to a gene. CDR3 length equals 18 residues. Together with reference TRBV5-1 and TRBJ2-7, the CDR3 gives the full variable domain: KAGVTQTPRYLIKTRGQQVTLSCSPISGHRSVSWYQQTPGQGLQFLFEYFSETQRNKGNFPGRFSGRQFSNSRSEMNVSTLELGDSALYLCASSLAPIASGSSYEQYFGPGTRLTVT.

The chain employs TRBV5-1 and TRBJ2-5; D possibly corresponds to TRBD2 (6 bases). The germline V and J ends were trimmed by 4 bases and 4 bases, with 14 bases remaining between them. The CDR3 consists of 14 residues. The germline V gene has CDR1 SGHRS and CDR2 YFSETQ. The CDR3 DNA follows: TGCGCCAGCAGCCAGGGACTGATGAGAGAGACCCAGTACTTC. Its protein is CASSQGLMRETQYF.

The chain has TRBV7-2 and TRBJ2-1; a weak D match, TRBD2 (6 bases). Trimming stripped 3 bases from V and 3 bases from J, with 12 bases between. Germline V CDR1 and CDR2: SGHTA, FQGNSA. There are 15 residues in the CDR3. The CDR3 sequence: CASSFARGGYNEQFF. Here the CDR3 DNA reads TGTGCCAGCAGCTTCGCTCGGGGAGGCTACAATGAGCAGTTCTTC. Variable domain in full (rest from reference TRBV7-2 and TRBJ2-1): GAGVSQSPSNKVTEKGKDVELRCDPISGHTALYWYRQSLGQGLEFLIYFQGNSAPDKSGLPSDRFSAERTGGSVSTLTIQRTQQEDSAVYLCASSFARGGYNEQFFGPGTRLTVL.

This clonotype appeared a few times. The chain is built from TRBV3-1 and TRBJ1-5; no reliable D call. The V end was cut by 4 bases, the J end by 5 bases, with 15 bases between. The germline V gene has CDR1 LGHDT and CDR2 YNNKEL (reference sequence). The CDR3 covers 15 residues. Here the CDR3 reads CASSPLMGRDQPQHF. CDR3 nucleotide sequence: TGTGCCAGCAGCCCTCTGATGGGTCGTGATCAGCCCCAGCATTTT.

The chain is built from TRBV12-5 and TRBJ2-7; D remains ambiguous. This CDR3 contains 12 residues. The V and J ends lost 3 bases and 2 bases respectively, with 5 bases between them. CDR1 is LGHNT, CDR2 FRNRAP, per germline. CDR3 coding DNA: TGTGCTAGTGGTTTTACGACCTACGAGCAGTACTTC. This encodes CASGFTTYEQYF.

This clonotype was recorded at least ten times. This chain uses TRBV29-1 with TRBJ2-3; D gene ambiguous. Germline CDR1 reads SQVTM; CDR2 reads ANQGSEA. The V end lost 1 base, the J end lost 4 bases, and 6 bases lay between the germline ends. The CDR3 loop spans 12 amino acids. CDR3 bases: TGCAGCGTTGAAGGTGGTGCAGATACGCAGTATTTT. Amino acid sequence: CSVEGGADTQYF.

This clonotype came up many times. The chain employs TRBV9 and TRBJ2-3; 7 nucleotides match TRBD2. CDR1 is SGDLS and CDR2 is YYNGEE in the germline V gene. V trimming: 7 bases; J trimming: 5 bases; junction bases outside the gene matches: 10. The CDR3 runs to 14 residues. The DNA for the CDR3 is TGTGCCAGCGGCCGGCGCGGGAGCGTAGATACGCAGTATTTT. Its translation is CASGRRGSVDTQYF.

The chain carries TRBV5-6 and TRBJ1-5, with D unclear. Germline V gene data show CDR1 as SGHDT and CDR2 as YYEEEE. Trimming took 0 bases from V and 4 from J, leaving 8 bases between them. This CDR3 contains 14 residues. The CDR3 spells CASSLGSGNQPQHF. In DNA form, the CDR3 reads TGTGCCAGCAGCTTGGGGTCAGGAAATCAGCCCCAGCATTTT.

The V call is TRBV3-1, the J call TRBJ2-1; D gene ambiguous. V was pared by 5 bases and J by 7 bases, with 9 bases between. This CDR3 spans 12 amino acids. Per germline, CDR1 LGHDT and CDR2 YNNKEL (reference sequence). CDR3 bases: TGTGCCAGCAGCTTAAGACCGAATGAGCAGTTCTTC. Translation gives CASSLRPNEQFF.

V usage is TRBV7-9 and J usage is TRBJ2-5, with 7 bases fitting TRBD1. CDR1 and CDR2 (germline): SEHNR, FQNEAQ (reference sequence). J gave up 1 base and V 6 bases, and 5 bases lay outside the gene matches. This CDR3 has 14 amino acids. In DNA form, the CDR3 reads TGTGCCAGCAGTAATGACAGGGTCCAAGAGACCCAGTACTTC. Its translation: CASSNDRVQETQYF. Based on the CDR3 plus reference TRBV7-9 and TRBJ2-5, the full variable domain is DTGVSQNPRHKITKRGQNVTFRCDPISEHNRLYWYRQTLGQGPEFLTYFQNEAQLEKSRLLSDRFSAERPKGSFSTLEIQRTEQGDSAMYLCASSNDRVQETQYFGPGTRLLVL.

The chain has TRBV2 and TRBJ2-7; no clear D gene. The CDR3 runs to 14 residues. The V end was cut by 2 bases, the J end by 0 bases, with 8 bases between. The germline gives CDR1 SNHLY, CDR2 FYNNEI. This chain's CDR3 is CASSESRNSYEQYF. The CDR3 DNA follows: TGTGCCAGCAGTGAAAGCAGGAACTCCTACGAGCAGTACTTC.

The V gene is TRBV10-3, the J gene TRBJ1-5, with 10 bases aligning to TRBD1. CDR1 ENHRY and CDR2 SYGVKD come from the germline V gene. The CDR3 sequence is 14 residues long. The trim removed 6 bases at V and 3 bases at J, leaving 2 bases unmatched. Here the CDR3 DNA reads TGTGCCATCAGCGGACAGGGGGTCAATCAGCCCCAGCATTTT. It yields the protein CAISGQGVNQPQHF.

The chain recombines TRBV16 with TRBJ1-1, with 7 bases aligning to TRBD1. After removal of 0 bases from V and 0 bases from J, the junction contained 1 base not matched to a gene. CDR3 length equals 15 residues. Germline V gives CDR1 KGHSY, CDR2 FQNENV. DNA of the CDR3: TGTGCCAGCAGCCAATCGGACAGGCTGAACACTGAAGCTTTCTTT. Amino acids: CASSQSDRLNTEAFF.

This clonotype has more than one count but fewer than ten. This rearrangement joins TRBV4-2 to TRBJ2-1; either TRBD1 or TRBD2 may supply D (5 bases each). The CDR3 totals 22 residues. V dropped 4 bases and J dropped 0 bases, with 31 bases sitting between them. Germline CDR1 LGHNA, CDR2 YNFKEQ. The CDR3 sequence is CASSREGSGDLTPLSSYNEQFF. In DNA, the CDR3 is TGTGCCAGCAGCCGGGAAGGGAGTGGGGACCTTACCCCCCTCAGCTCCTACAATGAGCAGTTCTTC.

The V gene is TRBV5-1, the J gene TRBJ2-2; TRBD2 is a possible D gene (5 bases). The V end lost 0 bases, the J end lost 2 bases, and 8 bases lay between the germline ends. Germline CDR1 reads SGHRS; CDR2 reads YFSETQ. The CDR3 loop spans 15 amino acids. The CDR3 region is CASSLVEGNTGELFF. The CDR3, as DNA: TGCGCCAGCAGCTTGGTTGAGGGAAACACCGGGGAGCTGTTTTTT.

In this sample, this clonotype turned up a few times. The rearrangement links TRBV7-9 to TRBJ2-6; D is unresolved. The CDR3 spans 15 residues. V lost 7 bases and J 1 base, leaving 11 bases between the germline ends. Germline V lookup: CDR1 SEHNR, CDR2 FQNEAQ (reference sequence). The CDR3 DNA follows: TGTGCCAGCAATCCCCTACGGTCTGGGGCCAACGTCCTGACTTTC. The encoded protein is CASNPLRSGANVLTF.

This chain connects TRBV5-5 to TRBJ2-4, with unresolved D. The CDR3 covers 14 residues. Germline CDR1 SGHKS, CDR2 YYEKEE (reference sequence). Trimming shortened V by 3 bases and J by 1 base, and 8 bases separated the two germline ends. The CDR3 spells CASSSGGAKNIQYF. The CDR3, as DNA: TGTGCCAGCAGCTCCGGTGGGGCCAAAAACATTCAGTACTTC. The complete variable domain, with remaining parts taken from reference TRBV5-5 and TRBJ2-4, reads DAGVTQSPTHLIKTRGQQVTLRCSPISGHKSVSWYQQVLGQGPQFIFQYYEKEERGRGNFPDRFSARQFPNYSSELNVNALLLGDSALYLCASSSGGAKNIQYFGAGTRLSVL.

This clonotype has only a few counts. The chain couples TRBV14 to TRBJ2-1; unclear D gene. Germline-derived CDR1 and CDR2 are SGHDN and FVKESK. The CDR3 runs to 15 residues. Trimming took 1 base from V and 7 from J, leaving 14 bases between them. CDR3 in DNA: TGTGCCAGCAGCCAAGTGAAGGGTATAGGGAATGAGCAGTTCTTC. Translation: CASSQVKGIGNEQFF.